This T cell receptor (beta chain) was retrieved from a study of cytomegalovirus exposure and HLA in healthy donors (dated 2017 in TCRdb). At the level of the whole study: An earlier analysis of 587 of the donors reported around 280 Gb of sequence data and 95 million to 140 million unique TCR beta sequences obtained from about 170 million T cells. About 300 gigabases of sequencing data and 70 million to 100 million unique TCR sequences made up an early release that covered approximately 650 HLA-typed donors. Among the roughly 400 genotyped donors, under 90% belonged to the genetic ancestry cluster associated with self-reported Caucasian donors. The study aimed to test whether signatures of past pathogen exposure could be identified by cataloging public T cell receptors. The study used immunosequencing to profile the T cell repertoires of several hundred subjects and linked those repertoires to cytomegalovirus serostatus. Besides the first cohort of approximately 710 subjects, a separate validation cohort made up of about 120 different subjects was used. To predict cytomegalovirus infection status, the study brought together high-throughput TCR immunosequencing, statistical association of individual TCRs with disease status, and machine learning. In a later analysis, previously published TCR beta repertoires from 550 to 750 donors were re-analyzed and high-resolution HLA genotyping was added so that TCR occurrence patterns could be studied. Rather than drawing on any new phenotypic data, the later analysis identified candidate immune exposures from TCR beta sequences and the way those sequences occurred across donors. An earlier analysis of around 640 of the donors used high-throughput TCR beta sequencing to judge whether each TCR beta V gene segment behaved as functional or pseudogenic. Donor age, sex, ethnicity and CMV serostatus were collected together with the repertoire data. In a later genetic analysis, genome-wide SNP genotypes for about three fifths of the 666 donors were used, and that subset was treated as a discovery cohort. Every discovery cohort repertoire had been produced on one sequencing platform. Class I and class II HLA loci were covered by the typing at four-digit resolution. Typing coverage varied by locus: roughly 620-640 donors for A, B, C, DRB1 and DQB1; 500 to 550 for DQA1; more than 600 for DPA1; approximately 450 for DPB1. Roughly five DR-DQ haplotypes were treated as single units for association and clustering because of strong linkage in the cohort. Among about 400 genotyped donors of the cohort, an average of around 250,000 unique TCR beta nucleotide sequences was sequenced per donor, of which about 19% were non-productive.

The CDR3 holds 12 amino acids from the cysteine to the phenylalanine. Of the read, only the CDR3 DNA is kept; its 36 bases are in frame from base 1. Trimming takes 4 bases from V and 5 bases from J, and the germline ends sit 8 bases apart. CDR1 and CDR2 were assigned from the germline V gene as SGHVS and FNYEAQ. On this clone itself: There is no known antigen for this receptor. No much larger clone is present one base from it, and per-base qualities are unavailable.

In total, roughly 710 healthy bone marrow donors made up the cohort. Cohort members were all nominally healthy when sampled, although unrecorded immune exposures were likely present. The donor tested CMV seronegative, placing the donor among the 350 to 400 seronegative members of the cohort. A peripheral blood sample was provided by each donor, and peripheral blood mononuclear cells were used for TCR beta sequencing. Genomic DNA extraction from the blood cell samples was performed with the Qiagen DNeasy Blood Extraction Kit. Receptor amplification or capture employed the immunoSEQ multiplex PCR assay. The multiplex PCR relied on a mix of 60 forward primers for TCR Vbeta segments and 13 reverse primers for TCR Jbeta segments. The CDR3 region of rearranged TCR beta genes was amplified from genomic DNA by a multiplex PCR assay. On the Illumina HiSeq System, the amplified TCR beta libraries were sequenced as 87-base-pair reads. Under the source paper's analysis protocol: A later analysis tallied tens of millions of unique TCR beta chains across the 660 or so repertoires, and about 10 million of those chains were shared by two or more donors. To remove PCR and sequencing errors, raw reads were error-corrected and collapsed into unique sequences using a nearest-neighbor algorithm that merged closely related sequences. To assign V, D and J gene segments, CDR3 sequences were aligned to IMGT reference sequences. For a sequence to be retained, a match of at least six nucleotides was required to both a V gene segment and a J gene segment. Rearrangements were classified as productive when the CDR3 lacked stop codons and remained in frame with V and J, and all other rearrangements were classified as non-productive. CDR3 was defined according to IMGT convention as the region running from the second conserved V-encoded cysteine to the conserved J-encoded phenylalanine. Sequences without an unambiguous match to a single V gene segment were excluded from the earlier analysis of 500 to 700 of the donors. In an earlier analysis of some 590 of the donors, V segments were called functional above 56.7% productive rearrangements and were called segregating when the between-donor standard deviation exceeded 5%. To diagnose cytomegalovirus status from the catalog of TCR beta chain sequences, a statistical classification framework was built. A later analysis assigned V and J genes by comparing TCR nucleotide sequences with IMGT/GENE-DB human TR gene sequences. Using the TCRdist pipeline, a later analysis assigned CDR3 sequences along with most-parsimonious VDJ recombination scenarios. A later analysis defined each TCR beta chain by its CDR3 amino acid sequence plus V-gene family, and excluded reads lacking a unique V-gene family. As a way to deal with suspected cross-contamination and a sequencing artifact, a later analysis dropped nearly 600 nucleotide sequences that were highly shared and had low generation probability. In a later analysis, a clonal expansion index was calculated for each public chain from normalized within-repertoire ranks of inferred template counts. In a later analysis, generation probabilities were computed using a VDJ recombination model fitted to out-of-frame rearrangements, and the results were checked against IGoR. Hypergeometric tests were used in a later analysis to score TCR-TCR, TCR-HLA and TCR-CMV co-occurrence, with a repertoire-size bias correction applied to the TCR pairs. A later analysis estimated false discovery rates by permuting HLA or CMV assignments 20 times. In a later analysis, co-occurring TCRs were grouped using DBSCAN, and TCRdist sequence similarity was added for clustering within HLA-allele-positive subsets. Co-occurrence clustering excluded repertoires with fewer than 30,000 or more than 120,000 public chains, plus five with anomalous nucleotide sharing. Held by TCRdb, this immuneACCESS table contains in-frame sequences only and omits some clones. Under half of the omission traces to an unresolved V gene where checked; the cause of the rest is unknown. V and J calls and clone size follow that table, whereas D and trimming were derived from the DNA. This sample lists about 130,000 clones; 75% to 85% were detected once. The biggest ten clones account for roughly 2.5% of the sample.

General study outcomes and caveats: While some public TCRs were present in many individuals, most TCR sequences turned up only very rarely across donors. Assigning TCR associations to individual alleles was difficult when HLA alleles, especially DR and DQ, strongly co-occurred. In a later analysis, HLA-associated TCR beta chains were found to be more clonally expanded and to have lower generation probabilities than equally common non-associated chains. The authors suggested that the approach could potentially be extended to other disease states and immunological phenotypes. Several of the top co-occurrence clusters appeared to be linked to parvovirus B19, influenza, CMV and Epstein-Barr virus, according to a later analysis. According to a later analysis, TCR association rates differed among HLA loci, with DRB1 alleles showing the most associated TCRs and HLA-C alleles showing the fewest. In this cohort, only TCR beta chains were sequenced, and detectable features were limited by the absence of alpha or paired-chain data. Broadly in line with IMGT annotations, most TCR beta V segments showed up in productive rearrangements about 90% or about 30% of the time in an earlier analysis of 587 of the donors. Because counts were too low, some 17 rarely observed V segments, including chromosome 9 orphons, were left out of the earlier analysis of 500 to 750 of the donors. Specific HLA alleles were associated with 15,000 to 20,000 TCR beta sequences at a false discovery rate of 0.05 in a later analysis. CMV serostatus was the only immune exposure information available for the cohort. A further reported finding was that TCR beta sequences accurately predicted the HLA-A and HLA-B alleles for most subjects in the first cohort. In a later genetic analysis, fewer N-insertions in productive TCRs were reported among donors in an Asian-associated ancestry cluster than the 666-donor mean. V-gene and J-gene trimming of TCR beta chains was associated with a missense DCLRE1C variant in a later genetic analysis, and the association was replicated in an independent cohort. A few of the identified cytomegalovirus-associated TCR beta chains were confirmed in vitro to be specific for cytomegalovirus antigens. In both the original and validation cohorts, the classifier was reported to diagnose cytomegalovirus status with high specificity and sensitivity. In a later analysis, most CMV-associated TCR beta chains were found to appear HLA-restricted, with HLA associations seemingly driven largely by CMV exposure. HLA typing was unavailable for some donors at each locus, so association tests used only the typed subset. A cluster of highly shared sequence variants was judged likely to represent a technical artifact of the sequencing pipeline. A total of 164 TCR beta chains were listed by the study as associated with cytomegalovirus. Correlated functional status among segregating V segments might reflect linkage disequilibrium, but an unknown experimental factor could not be ruled out. Roughly uniform sequencing depth across donors was assumed in presence/absence analyses, although this assumption may not hold. The 87-base-pair reads could not distinguish some IMGT-functional V segments, including TRBV6-2 and TRBV6-3, so those segments were excluded.

This TCR was recovered from a man between 45 and 60 years old in good health and CMV-seronegative. The sequence is built from TRBV7-6 and TRBJ1-2; the D segment cannot be called with confidence. The material sequenced was PBMCs. The bases are TGTGCCAGCAGCTCCTTCGGGTATGGCTACACCTTC. It translates to CASSSFGYGYTF.